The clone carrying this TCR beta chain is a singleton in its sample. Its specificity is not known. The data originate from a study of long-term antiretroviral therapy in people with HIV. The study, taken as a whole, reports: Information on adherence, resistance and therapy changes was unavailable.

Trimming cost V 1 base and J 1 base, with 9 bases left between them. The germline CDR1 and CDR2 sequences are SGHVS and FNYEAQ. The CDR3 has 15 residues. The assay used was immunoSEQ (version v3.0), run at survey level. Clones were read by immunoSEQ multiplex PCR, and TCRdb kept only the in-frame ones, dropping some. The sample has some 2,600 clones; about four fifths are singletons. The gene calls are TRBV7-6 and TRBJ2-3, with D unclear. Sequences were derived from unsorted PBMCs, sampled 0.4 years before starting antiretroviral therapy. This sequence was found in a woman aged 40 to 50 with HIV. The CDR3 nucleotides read TGTGCCAGCAGCTTAGGCCGCCCCCGCACAGATACGCAGTATTTT. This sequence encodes CASSLGRPRTDTQYF.